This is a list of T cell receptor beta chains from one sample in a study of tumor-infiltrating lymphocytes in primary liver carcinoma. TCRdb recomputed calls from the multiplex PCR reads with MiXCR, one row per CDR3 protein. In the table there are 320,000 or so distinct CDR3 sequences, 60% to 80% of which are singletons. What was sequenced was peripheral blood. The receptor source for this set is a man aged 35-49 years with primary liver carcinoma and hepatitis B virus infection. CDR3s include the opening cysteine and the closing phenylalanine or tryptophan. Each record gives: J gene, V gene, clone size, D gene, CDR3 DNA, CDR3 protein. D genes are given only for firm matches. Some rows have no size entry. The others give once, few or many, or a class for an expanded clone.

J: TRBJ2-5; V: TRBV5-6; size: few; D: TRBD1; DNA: TGTGCCAGCAGCCTATCCGGGACAGGGGGGGGAGAGACCCAGTACTTC; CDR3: CASSLSGTGGGETQYF
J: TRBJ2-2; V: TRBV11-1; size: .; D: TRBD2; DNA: TGTGCCTGCACCCAAACGACTAGCCTATACACCGGGGAGCTGTTTTTT; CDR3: CACTQTTSLYTGELFF
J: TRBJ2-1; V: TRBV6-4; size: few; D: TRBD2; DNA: TGTGCTAGTAGCGATCTAGCGGGAGGTTCCTACAATGAGCAGTTCTTC; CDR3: CASSDLAGGSYNEQFF
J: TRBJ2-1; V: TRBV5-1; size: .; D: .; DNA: TGCGCCAGCAGCCAGGGAGGGGGCCAACACAATGAGCAGTTCTTC; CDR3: CASSQGGGQHNEQFF
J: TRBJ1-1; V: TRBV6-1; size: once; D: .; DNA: TGTGCCAGCAGACTCGGTGGGTTCATGAGCACTGAAGCTTTCTTT; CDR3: CASRLGGFMSTEAFF
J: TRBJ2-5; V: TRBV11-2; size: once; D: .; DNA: TGTGCCAGCACCTTGCGTTTAAAGGGCGGGGAGACCCAGTACTTC; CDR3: CASTLRLKGGETQYF
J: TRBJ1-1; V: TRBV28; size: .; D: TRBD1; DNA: TGTGCCAGCACTTTGACAGGGGGCAAAGCTTTCTTT; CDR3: CASTLTGGKAFF
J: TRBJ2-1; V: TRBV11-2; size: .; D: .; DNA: TGTGTCAGCAGCCTAGGGACTGTCTACAATGAGCAGTTCTTC; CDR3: CVSSLGTVYNEQFF
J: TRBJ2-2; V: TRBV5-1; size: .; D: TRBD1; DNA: TGCGCCAGCAGCTTGGCCGGGGACAGTCACACCGGGGAGCTGTTTTTT; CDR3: CASSLAGDSHTGELFF
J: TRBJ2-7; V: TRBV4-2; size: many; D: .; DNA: TGTGCCAGCAGCCAAGCCTCAGGGATACAGTACTTC; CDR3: CASSQASGIQYF
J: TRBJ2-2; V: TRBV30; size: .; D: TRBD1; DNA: TGTGCCTGGAAAATGAGGGACAGGATGAACACCGGGGAGCTGTTTTTT; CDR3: CAWKMRDRMNTGELFF
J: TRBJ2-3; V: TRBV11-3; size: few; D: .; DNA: TGTGCCAGTACAAAAGAGCTCCGAAGAGCAGATACGCAGTATTTT; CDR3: CASTKELRRADTQYF
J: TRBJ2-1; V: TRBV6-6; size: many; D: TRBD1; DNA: TGTGCCAGCAGTGACAGGGGCAATGAGCAGTTCTTC; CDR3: CASSDRGNEQFF
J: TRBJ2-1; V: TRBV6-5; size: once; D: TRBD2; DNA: TGTGCCAGCAGTTTCTCGATACTAGTGGGAGGGCTTAGTGAGGAGTTCTTC; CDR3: CASSFSILVGGLSEEFF
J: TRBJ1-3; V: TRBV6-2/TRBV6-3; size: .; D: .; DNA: TGTGCCAGCAGCCCGTTTGGAACCGGAAACACCATATATTTT; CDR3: CASSPFGTGNTIYF
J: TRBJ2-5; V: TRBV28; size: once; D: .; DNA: TGTGCCAGCCCCGTTTCCACAGAGACCCAGTACTTC; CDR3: CASPVSTETQYF
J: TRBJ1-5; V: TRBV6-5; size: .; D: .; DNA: TGTGCCAGTAGTCAGAGCAGTAGCAATCAGTCCCAGCATTTT; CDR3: CASSQSSSNQSQHF
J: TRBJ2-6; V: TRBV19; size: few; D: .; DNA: TGTGCCAGTAGTATGGTGGTTGGGGCCAACGTCCTGACTTTC; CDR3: CASSMVVGANVLTF
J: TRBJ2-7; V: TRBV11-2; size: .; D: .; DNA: TGTGCCAGCAGTTTTGGTGGGAGAGGTACCGAGCAGTACTTC; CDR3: CASSFGGRGTEQYF
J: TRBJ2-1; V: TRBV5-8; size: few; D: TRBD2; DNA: TGTGCCAGCAGCCTGTTGGGGCTAGCGGGAGTAGTCTACAATGAGCAGTTCTTC; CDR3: CASSLLGLAGVVYNEQFF
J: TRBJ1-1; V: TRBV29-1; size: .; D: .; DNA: TGCAACGTTCGAGCGGGGTGGGGAATGAACACTGAAGCCTTCTTT; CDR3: CNVRAGWGMNTEAFF
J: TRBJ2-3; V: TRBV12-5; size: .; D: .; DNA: TGTGCTAGTGGTTCCTACGGTTTGGAGGGGAGCACAGATACGCAGTATTTT; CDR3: CASGSYGLEGSTDTQYF
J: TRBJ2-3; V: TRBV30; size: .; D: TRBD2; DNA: TGTACCTGGATTCTTCCTAGCGGGAGGGCAACAGATACGCAGTATTTT; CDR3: CTWILPSGRATDTQYF
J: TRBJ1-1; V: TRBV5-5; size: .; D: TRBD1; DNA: TGTACCAGCAGTTCCTCCCCGACAGGGCTGAACACTGAAGCTTTCTTT; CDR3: CTSSSSPTGLNTEAFF
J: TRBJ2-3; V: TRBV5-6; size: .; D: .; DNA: TGTGCCAGCAGCTTGTCCTACACAGATAGGCAGTATTTT; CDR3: CASSLSYTDRQYF
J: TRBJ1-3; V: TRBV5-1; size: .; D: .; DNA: TGCGCCAGCAGCTTGGCATCAGCCTCTGGAAACACCATATATTTT; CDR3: CASSLASASGNTIYF
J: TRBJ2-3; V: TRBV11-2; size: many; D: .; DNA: TGTGCCAGCAGCTTAGCGGCCTACACAGATACGCAGTATTTT; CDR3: CASSLAAYTDTQYF
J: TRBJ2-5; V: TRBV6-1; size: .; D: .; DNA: TGTGCCAGCACCCTAACAGGCGGTTGCCGAGAGACCCAGTACTTC; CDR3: CASTLTGGCRETQYF
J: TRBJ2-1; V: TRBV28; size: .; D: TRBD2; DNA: TGTGCCAGCAGTTTTGGGAGGGGAGAGCAGTTCTTC; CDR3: CASSFGRGEQFF
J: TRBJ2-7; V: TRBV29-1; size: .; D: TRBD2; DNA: TGCGGCGTCCTCTCCCAGACTAGCAACTACGAGCAGTACTTC; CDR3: CGVLSQTSNYEQYF
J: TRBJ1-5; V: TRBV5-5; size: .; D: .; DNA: TGTGCCAGCAGCCAGAACGCACGTTCGAATCAGCCCCAGCATTTT; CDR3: CASSQNARSNQPQHF
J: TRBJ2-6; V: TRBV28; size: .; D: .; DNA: TGTGCCAGCAATTTCGGGCGGGAATGGGCCAACGTCCTGACTTTC; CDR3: CASNFGREWANVLTF
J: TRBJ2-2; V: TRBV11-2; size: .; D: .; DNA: TGTGCCAGCAGCCTAAGAAAGACGGGGACCGGGGAGCTGTTATTT; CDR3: CASSLRKTGTGELLF
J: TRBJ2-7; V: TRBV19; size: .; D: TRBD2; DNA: TGTGCCAGCTCAAGGACCCTAGCGGGAGGGTTTGGCGAGCAGTACTTC; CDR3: CASSRTLAGGFGEQYF
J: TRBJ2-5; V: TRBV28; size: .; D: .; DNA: TGTGCCAGCAGGAGGTGGTCACTTCAAGAGACCCAGTACTTC; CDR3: CASRRWSLQETQYF
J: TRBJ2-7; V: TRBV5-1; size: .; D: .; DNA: TGCGCCAGCAGCTGGGAGTGGGGTCTCGACGAGCAGTACTTC; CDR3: CASSWEWGLDEQYF